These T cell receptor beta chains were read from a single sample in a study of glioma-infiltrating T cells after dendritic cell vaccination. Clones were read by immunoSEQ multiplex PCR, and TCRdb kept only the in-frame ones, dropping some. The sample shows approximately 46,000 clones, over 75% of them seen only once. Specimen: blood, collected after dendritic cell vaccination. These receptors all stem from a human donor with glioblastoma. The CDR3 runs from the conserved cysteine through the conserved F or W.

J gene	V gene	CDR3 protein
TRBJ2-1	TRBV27	CASSSPAGGIYEQFF
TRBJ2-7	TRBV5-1	CASSDGGTGGLEQYF
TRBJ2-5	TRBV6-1	CASRRTGGWETQYF
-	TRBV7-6	CASSRGLAGDEQYF
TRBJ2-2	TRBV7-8	CASSARQGLELFF
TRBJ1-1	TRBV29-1	CSVEGWEKGTEAFF
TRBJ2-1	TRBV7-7	CASSLAGRDNEQFF
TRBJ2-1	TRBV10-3	CAITGTSGDNEQFF
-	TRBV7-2	CASSLGGGSYEQYF
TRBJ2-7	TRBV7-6	CASSSTGTVSFEQYF
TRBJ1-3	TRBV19	CASTLSAGAGNTIYF
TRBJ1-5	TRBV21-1	CASSTPDEGQHNQPQHF
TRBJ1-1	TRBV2	CASTPTGFEAFF
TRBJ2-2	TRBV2	CASKVLVAGVPGELFF
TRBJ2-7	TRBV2	CASSWTAPFEQYF
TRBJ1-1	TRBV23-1	CASSQSEFGAPWAFF
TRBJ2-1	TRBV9	CASGKQGSSYNEQFF
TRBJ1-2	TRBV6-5	CASTSGRRYTF
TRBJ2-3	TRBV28	CASSLKSGTGRDF
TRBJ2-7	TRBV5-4	CASSLAGQESYEQYF
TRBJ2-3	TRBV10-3	CAISGRDRGNTQYF
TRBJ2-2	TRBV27	CASSLQVITNTGELFF
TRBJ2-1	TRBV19	CASSIGQGSHNEQFF
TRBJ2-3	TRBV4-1	CASSPGAGRTDTQYF
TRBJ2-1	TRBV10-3	CAITGTSKEGEQFF
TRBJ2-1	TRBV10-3	CAISDSGSEQFF
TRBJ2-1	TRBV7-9	CASSSTRTSSYNEQFF
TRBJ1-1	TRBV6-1	CASSEAPTSNTEAFF
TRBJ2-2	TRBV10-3	CAIKGLAGANTGELFF
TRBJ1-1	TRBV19	CASSSPGSEAFF
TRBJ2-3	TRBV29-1	CSVAGGLAASTDTQYF
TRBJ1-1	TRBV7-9	CASSPPTRVSGTEAFF
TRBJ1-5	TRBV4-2	CASSRDRDQPQHF
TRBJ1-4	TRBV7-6	CASSLDQGNEKLFF
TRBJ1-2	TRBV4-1	CASSQDREVSYGYTF
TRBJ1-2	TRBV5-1	CASSEEANYGYTF
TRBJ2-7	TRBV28	CASSLSGYEQYF
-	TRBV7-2	CASSLNGGAGLAGNEQYF
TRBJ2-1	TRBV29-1	CSVGLRQGNEQFF
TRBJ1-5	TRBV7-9	CASSPGTGNQPQHF
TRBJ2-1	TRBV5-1	CASSLVQVNEQFF
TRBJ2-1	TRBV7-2	CASSSLAGAYEQFF
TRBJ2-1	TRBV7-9	CASSSRRGTGKNEQFF
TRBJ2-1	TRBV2	CASSESGRIDHEQFF
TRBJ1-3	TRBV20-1	CSAIQQGTIYF
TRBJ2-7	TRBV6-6	CATKPGLPYEQYF
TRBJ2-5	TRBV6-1	CASTQAGGIRGMRYF
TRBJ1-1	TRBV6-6	CASRDRDRKNTEAFF
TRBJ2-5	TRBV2	CAITDRQETQYF
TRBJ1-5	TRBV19	CASSIRAGTETQPQHF
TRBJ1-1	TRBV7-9	CASSRTTAGTEAFF
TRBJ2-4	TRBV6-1	CASSGLAGGSQNIQYF
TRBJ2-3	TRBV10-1	CASSEKAGGWTDTQYF
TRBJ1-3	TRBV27	CASSLQRTGIGNTIYF
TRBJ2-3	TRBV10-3	CATRTSGTRRSDTQYF